What follows are 13 T cell receptor beta chains derived from one specimen sequenced in a study of tumor and adjacent non-tumor tissue in lung cancer. The template was RNA from unsorted bulk tissue. Three rounds of nested PCR, following a modified ARM-PCR protocol, produced the TCRbeta library. TCRdb reprocessed the multiplex PCR reads with MiXCR, giving one entry per CDR3 protein. Of approximately 68,000 distinct CDR3 sequences listed, around four fifths are singletons. What was sequenced was lung tumor tissue. These receptors originate from a man aged 55 to 70 with non-small cell lung cancer.

A word on this clonotype: At one boundary the junction diverges from the germline segment, which might be a read error. V is TRBV6-6 and J is TRBJ2-7; either TRBD1 or TRBD2 may supply D (5 bases each). The CDR3 has 13 amino acids. Germline loops: CDR1 MNHNY, CDR2 SVGAGI (reference sequence). CDR3 nucleotide sequence: TGTGCCTCTACTGAGGGACCGACCTATGAGCAGTACTTC. It is translated as CASTEGPTYEQYF.

As concerns this clonotype: A read error may produce the germline difference seen at one junction end. The chain links TRBV28 to TRBJ2-3, with 8 bases fitting TRBD2. The CDR3 spans 17 residues. Germline assignment: CDR1 MDHEN and CDR2 SYDVKM. The CDR3 here is CTSSDPLAGTSTDTQYF. The CDR3 DNA reads as TGTACCAGCAGCGACCCCTTAGCGGGGACAAGCACAGATACGCAGTATTTT. Using reference TRBV28 and TRBJ2-3 for the parts outside the CDR3, the full variable domain is DVKVTQSSRYLVKRTGEKVFLECVQDMDHENMFWYRQDPGLGLRLIYFSYDVKMKEKGDIPEGYSVSREKKERFSLILESASTNQTSMYLCTSSDPLAGTSTDTQYFGPGTRLTVL.

In regard to this clonotype: A junction end diverges from the germline sequence, so it may reflect a read error. The gene calls are TRBV6-1 and TRBJ2-5; 9 bases agree with TRBD2. The CDR3 length is 14 residues. Germline V lookup: CDR1 MNHNS, CDR2 SASEGT. The CDR3 loop is CAVSGRPAQGTRYF. The CDR3, as DNA: TGTGCCGTTAGCGGGAGACCGGCACAAGGGACCCGGTACTTC.

This clonotype has at least ten counts. The rearrangement links TRBV7-9 to TRBJ2-7; 7 bases line up with TRBD2. V shed 5 bases and J 3 bases; nucleotides not matched to a gene: 7. CDR3 length equals 14 residues. Germline assignment: CDR1 SEHNR and CDR2 FQNEAQ (reference sequence). The CDR3 DNA reads TGTGCCAGCAGCCCGCCCTGGGGGGGCTACGAGCAGTACTTC. Residues: CASSPPWGGYEQYF.

As to this clonotype: One end of the junction varies from germline; a read error may be responsible. The V and J genes are TRBV10-3 and TRBJ2-3, with 10 positions matching TRBD2. The CDR3 is 15 residues long. Germline CDR1 ENHRY, CDR2 SYGVKD. In DNA form, the CDR3 reads TGTGCCATCAGTGAGGCTAGCGGGAGTCGAGATAGGCAGTTTTTT. Translation: CAISEASGSRDRQFF.

With regard to this clonotype: One junction end disagrees with the germline gene, perhaps due to a read error. The chain joins TRBV28 to TRBJ1-5; a weak D match, TRBD1 (5 bases). This CDR3 has 14 residues. Germline V lookup: CDR1 MDHEN, CDR2 SYDVKM. CDR3 sequence: CASSDVGVVQPQLF. For the CDR3, the DNA is TGTGCCAGCAGTGACGTGGGGGTGGTGCAGCCACAGCTTTTT. Together with reference TRBV28 and TRBJ1-5, the CDR3 gives the full variable domain: DVKVTQSSRYLVKRTGEKVFLECVQDMDHENMFWYRQDPGLGLRLIYFSYDVKMKEKGDIPEGYSVSREKKERFSLILESASTNQTSMYLCASSDVGVVQPQLFGDGTRLSIL.

This clonotype has at least ten counts. V gene TRBV10-3 combines with J gene TRBJ2-5; 16 bases map to TRBD2. Germline CDR1 reads ENHRY; CDR2 reads SYGVKD. J lost 14 bases, V lost 2 bases, and 8 bases had no gene match. The CDR3 runs 15 residues. In nucleotides, the CDR3 is TGTGCCATCAGTGAGCCGGGGACTAGCGGGAGGGCCATCTACTTC. Protein: CAISEPGTSGRAIYF.

Concerning this clonotype: One junction end does not reproduce the germline sequence, and a read error may be involved. The chain has TRBV10-3 and TRBJ2-7; the D gene is possibly TRBD2 (6 bases). CDR3 size: 14 residues. Germline values: CDR1 ENHRY, CDR2 SYGVKD. CDR3 sequence (DNA): TGTGCCATCAGTGAGATGCCTACTAGCTACGATCAGTACTTC. Protein sequence: CAISEMPTSYDQYF.

As regards this clonotype: The missing conserved phenylalanine or tryptophan at the end of this CDR3 makes a read error likely. The V and J genes are TRBV6-1 and TRBJ2-3, with D tentatively TRBD1 or TRBD2 (5 bases each). V dropped 7 bases and J dropped 3 bases, with 14 bases sitting between them. The germline V gene encodes CDR1 MNHNS and CDR2 SASEGT. The CDR3 contains 14 residues. The CDR3 sequence: CASTSGRSTDTQYC. CDR3 coding DNA: TGTGCCAGCACTTCGGGGCGTTCGACAGATACGCAGTATTGT.

This clonotype was observed once. CDR3 amino acids: CSVGAGTSGSGLEQYF. CDR3 in DNA: TGCAGTGTCGGGGCGGGAACTAGCGGGAGTGGGCTCGAGCAGTACTTC. This chain joins TRBV29-1 and TRBJ2-7; 11 bases agree with TRBD2. This CDR3 region has 16 residues. Per the germline V gene, CDR1 is SQVTM and CDR2 is ANQGSEA.

A word on this clonotype: An end of the junction does not agree with germline; a read error may underlie this. This chain joins TRBV6-1 and TRBJ2-1; D gene unclear. This CDR3 comprises 14 residues. Germline values: CDR1 MNHNS, CDR2 SASEGT. The DNA for the CDR3 is TGTGCCAGTACTCTGGGAAGCTCCTACATTGAGCAGTTCTTC. Amino acid sequence: CASTLGSSYIEQFF.

This clonotype was detected only a few times. The CDR3 carries no conserved terminal phenylalanine or tryptophan, so it likely arises from a read error. The chain uses TRBV12-3 or TRBV12-4 and TRBJ2-1; 16 nucleotides align to TRBD2. The length of the CDR3 is 17 residues. The CDR3 region is CTSRSTGTSGRAYEQFV. Here the CDR3 DNA reads TGTACCAGCAGGTCAACCGGGACTAGCGGGAGGGCATATGAGCAGTTCGTC.

A remark on this clonotype: A read error may account for a junction end that differs from germline. The chain couples TRBV6-5 to TRBJ1-5; maybe TRBD1 (5 bases). CDR3 length: 14 amino acids. Per the germline V gene, CDR1 is MNHEY and CDR2 is SVGAGI. For the CDR3, the DNA is TGTGTCAGCAGGCGACTTCAGGGAGGTCAGCTCCAGCATTTT. It yields the protein CVSRRLQGGQLQHF.